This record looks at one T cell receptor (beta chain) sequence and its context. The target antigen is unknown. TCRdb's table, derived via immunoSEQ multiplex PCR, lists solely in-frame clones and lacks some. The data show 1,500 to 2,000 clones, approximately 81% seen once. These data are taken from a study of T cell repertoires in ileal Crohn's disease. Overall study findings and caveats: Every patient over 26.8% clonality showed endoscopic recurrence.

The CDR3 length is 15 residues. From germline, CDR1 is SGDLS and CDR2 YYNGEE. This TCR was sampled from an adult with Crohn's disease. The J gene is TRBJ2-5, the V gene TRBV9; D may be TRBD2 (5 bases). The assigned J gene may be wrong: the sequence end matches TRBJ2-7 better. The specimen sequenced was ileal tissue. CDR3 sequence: CASSVVPGFTYEQYF. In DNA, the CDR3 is TGTGCCAGCAGCGTAGTCCCGGGGTTCACCTACGAGCAGTACTTC.